These T cell receptor beta chains were read from a single sample in a study of beta chain features in type 1 diabetes. Repertoires were generated with immunoSEQ multiplex PCR, while TCRdb's copy carries only in-frame clones and drops some. The profile shows more than 95,000 clones, roughly 17% of them singletons. The specimen sequenced was central memory CD4+ T cells from blood. These receptors all come from a man younger than 35 with type 1 diabetes. Each CDR3 is given with its conserved first and last residue. D genes are given only for firm matches. Not all rows give a size; the values are once, few, many and, for expanded clones, a class.

TRBJ2-1 | few | TRBV7-3 | NA | CASSSRIGSSYNEQFF | TGTGCCAGCAGCTCACGAATAGGGAGCTCCTACAATGAGCAGTTCTTC
TRBJ2-5 | NA | TRBV13 | TRBD2 | CASSLRLAGVGETQYF | TGTGCCAGCAGCCTAAGACTAGCGGGAGTAGGAGAGACCCAGTACTTC
TRBJ2-1 | few | TRBV18 | NA | CASSPQPSDEQFF | TGTGCCAGCTCACCACAACCGTCGGATGAGCAGTTCTTC
TRBJ2-1 | NA | TRBV9 | TRBD2 | CASSAGLAGAHNEQFF | TGTGCCAGCAGCGCCGGACTAGCGGGAGCGCACAATGAGCAGTTCTTC
TRBJ2-5 | NA | TRBV5-1 | NA | CASSLGDDTEETQYF | TGCGCCAGCAGCTTGGGGGACGACACAGAAGAGACCCAGTACTTC
TRBJ1-1 | many | TRBV4-1 | NA | CASSQGILQRGVTEAFF | TGCGCCAGCAGCCAAGGTATTCTCCAGAGGGGAGTCACTGAAGCTTTCTTT
TRBJ2-7 | few | TRBV5-1 | TRBD2 | CASSQTSGAYEQYF | TGCGCCAGCAGCCAGACTAGCGGTGCCTACGAGCAGTACTTC
TRBJ2-5 | NA | TRBV7-7 | TRBD2 | CASSPLREVETQYF | TGTGCTAGCAGCCCGCTTCGGGAGGTCGAGACCCAGTACTTC
TRBJ2-1 | NA | TRBV4-3 | TRBD2 | CASSQVARGGHNEQFF | TGCGCCAGCAGCCAAGTGGCCCGGGGGGGGCACAATGAGCAGTTCTTC
TRBJ2-6 | NA | TRBV30 | TRBD1 | CAWSTGGTGANVLTF | TGTGCCTGGAGTACAGGGGGCACTGGGGCCAACGTCCTGACTTTC
TRBJ2-1 | NA | TRBV10-3 | NA | CAIGTQGDEQFF | TGTGCCATCGGTACACAGGGAGATGAGCAGTTCTTC
TRBJ2-2 | NA | TRBV9 | NA | CASSVEWNTGELFF | TGTGCCAGCAGCGTAGAGTGGAACACCGGGGAGCTGTTTTTT
TRBJ1-2 | NA | TRBV20-1 | NA | CSARHYGYTF | TGCAGTGCTAGACACTATGGCTACACCTTC
TRBJ2-1 | NA | TRBV7-9 | TRBD2 | CASSPPMRLAVYNEQFF | TGTGCCAGCAGCCCCCCGATGCGGCTAGCGGTCTACAATGAGCAGTTCTTC
TRBJ2-5 | medium-sized | TRBV14 | NA | CASSQWETQYF | TGTGCCAGCAGCCAGTGGGAGACCCAGTACTTC
TRBJ2-5 | few | TRBV20-1 | NA | CSANIGETQYF | TGCAGTGCTAATATTGGAGAGACCCAGTACTTC
TRBJ2-5 | few | TRBV19 | NA | CASSNSEQETQYF | TGTGCCAGTAGTAACAGCGAACAAGAGACCCAGTACTTC
TRBJ2-7 | NA | TRBV7-2 | NA | CASSLDRQKFYEQYF | TGTGCCAGCAGCTTAGATCGACAGAAATTCTACGAGCAGTACTTC
TRBJ2-3 | NA | TRBV7-3 | NA | CASSLVAATDTQYF | TGTGCCAGCAGCTTAGTAGCGGCTACAGATACGCAGTATTTT
TRBJ2-2 | NA | TRBV9 | TRBD1 | CASSVEGQGSGELFF | TGTGCCAGCAGCGTAGAGGGACAGGGATCCGGGGAGCTGTTTTTT
TRBJ2-3 | many | TRBV2 | NA | CASIALARSQYF | TGTGCCAGCATAGCCTTAGCGAGATCGCAGTATTTT
TRBJ2-3 | NA | TRBV28 | NA | CASSAGTDTQYF | TGTGCCAGCAGTGCCGGGACAGATACGCAGTATTTT
TRBJ2-5 | NA | TRBV30 | NA | CAWSVDSQQETQYF | TGTGCCTGGAGTGTAGACAGTCAACAAGAGACCCAGTACTTC
TRBJ2-3 | NA | TRBV5-8 | TRBD2 | CASSFVLAGTDTQYF | TGTGCCAGCAGCTTCGTACTAGCGGGCACAGATACGCAGTATTTT
TRBJ2-3 | few | TRBV7-9 | NA | CASQRTDTQYF | TGTGCCAGCCAGAGGACAGATACGCAGTATTTT
TRBJ2-1 | NA | TRBV7-2 | NA | CALTDYNEQFF | TGTGCCTTGACAGATTACAATGAGCAGTTCTTC
TRBJ1-5 | few | TRBV15 | NA | CATSRDRISNQPQHF | TGTGCCACCAGCAGAGATCGGATAAGCAATCAGCCCCAGCATTTT
TRBJ2-7 | few | TRBV27 | NA | CASSSSTENWYF | TGTGCCAGCAGTTCCAGTACAGAGAATTGGTACTTC
TRBJ2-1 | few | TRBV9 | TRBD1 | CASSIRTGSSYNEQFF | TGTGCCAGCAGCATCCGGACAGGGAGCTCCTACAATGAGCAGTTCTTC
TRBJ2-7 | NA | TRBV14 | TRBD1 | CASSQDGTGGYEQYF | TGTGCCAGCAGCCAAGATGGGACAGGGGGCTACGAGCAGTACTTC
TRBJ1-2 | NA | TRBV18 | NA | CASSPSGDGYTF | TGTGCCAGCTCACCATCAGGGGATGGCTACACCTTC
TRBJ2-5 | NA | TRBV30 | TRBD2 | CAWSPSGGRTQYF | TGTGCCTGGAGTCCTAGCGGGGGAAGAACCCAGTACTTC
TRBJ1-2 | NA | TRBV7-2 | NA | CASSQTGANYGYTF | TGTGCCAGCAGCCAGACAGGAGCTAACTATGGCTACACCTTC